This T cell receptor (beta chain) appears in the sequencing data of a study of blood T cell repertoires in COVID-19. Background on the study: PBMCs, B-cell-depleted T cells, or T cells provided the cDNA or gDNA that made up the material.

Generated by immunoSEQ multiplex PCR, the TCRdb table keeps only in-frame clones and is missing some. The sample has tens of thousands of clones, about 86% seen once. CDR3 length equals 18 residues. J lost 0 bases, V lost 4 bases, and 8 bases had no gene match. Germline V CDR1 and CDR2: MDHEN, SYDVKM. The V and J genes are TRBV28 and TRBJ2-7; 14 bases match TRBD2. Input material: peripheral blood. The sequence was obtained from a human donor in a cohort sampled during active COVID-19. CDR3 loop: CASSSPRLAGGSSYEQYF. CDR3 nucleotide sequence: TGTGCCAGCAGTTCCCCGAGACTAGCGGGGGGGAGCTCCTACGAGCAGTACTTC.